The 20 T cell receptor beta chains below all came from one sample that was sequenced in a study of shared clonotypes between healthy human individuals (dated by TCRdb to the early 2020s). The library came from the immunoSEQ multiplex PCR assay. The table was pulled from immuneACCESS by TCRdb, which kept in-frame rearrangements only. Such tables lose some clones; where checked, under half of the loss comes from unresolved V genes, and the rest has no known cause. The sample contains around 2,000,000 clones, about 95% of them found a single time. Roughly 0.13% of the sample is in the top ten clones. The sample comprised naive CD4+ T cells sorted from blood. In light of the paper, this sample's cell subset or site label describes: CD45RA+ positively selected. These receptors were obtained from a man aged 18 to 35 in good health.

The chain uses TRBV4-1 and TRBJ2-7; tentatively, D is TRBD2 (5 bases). Per germline, CDR1 MGHRA and CDR2 YSYEKL. V gave up 3 bases and J gave up 4 bases, with 16 bases separating them. There are 15 residues in the CDR3. The CDR3 loop reads CASSHPGKSGYEQYF. CDR3 DNA: TGCGCCAGCAGCCATCCGGGGAAAAGTGGATACGAGCAGTACTTC.

This chain links TRBV18 with TRBJ2-2; D is uncertain. Trimming cost V 5 bases and J 1 base, with 11 bases left between them. Germline CDR1 is KGHSH and CDR2 is LQKENI. The CDR3 spans 15 residues. In DNA form, the CDR3 reads TGTGCCAGCTCAATAGGCCTAGTGAACACCGGGGAGCTGTTTTTT. Amino acid sequence: CASSIGLVNTGELFF. Filled out from reference TRBV18 and TRBJ2-2, the complete variable domain reads NAGVMQNPRHLVRRRGQEARLRCSPMKGHSHVYWYRQLPEEGLKFMVYLQKENIIDESGMPKERFSAEFPKEGPSILRIQQVVRGDSAAYFCASSIGLVNTGELFFGEGSRLTVL.

The V call is TRBV19, the J call TRBJ1-4; D is perhaps TRBD1 (6 bases). The V end lost 5 bases, the J end lost 8 bases, and 21 bases lay between the germline ends. This CDR3 has 16 residues. Germline CDR1 is LNHDA and CDR2 is SQIVND (reference sequence). For the CDR3, the DNA is TGTGCCAGTAGTCCGGACCTACACAGGGAAAGGGAAAAACTGTTTTTT. This sequence encodes CASSPDLHREREKLFF.

This chain uses TRBV2 with TRBJ2-7; TRBD2 matches 11 bases. The CDR3 runs to 13 residues. Germline V gives CDR1 SNHLY, CDR2 FYNNEI. Trimming removed 11 bases from V and 1 base from J; junction bases left unmatched: 4. CDR3 sequence reads: CAVLAGGSYEQYF. CDR3 DNA: TGTGCCGTTCTAGCGGGGGGATCCTACGAGCAGTACTTC.

In regard to this clone: It is unclear where the CDR3 begins or ends on the DNA, so no DNA is shown, and the CDR3 is as TCRdb lists it. The rearrangement uses TRBV19 and TRBJ1-5; the listed D gene, TRBD1, was not tested against the DNA. The CDR3 length is 15 residues, termini included. Germline V gene data show CDR1 as LNHDA and CDR2 as SQIVND (reference sequence). The CDR3 loop reads CASSAEQGQVSPSIF.

The chain couples TRBV9 to TRBJ1-1; tentatively, D is TRBD1 (5 bases). The CDR3 length is 16 residues. From germline, CDR1 is SGDLS and CDR2 YYNGEE. The V and J ends lost 1 base and 1 base respectively, with 14 bases between them. The CDR3 nucleotides are TGTGCCAGCAGCGTAATGGGGACGGTGGGGAACACTGAAGCTTTCTTT. This gives the protein CASSVMGTVGNTEAFF.

Here the CDR3 reads CASSPLGLAGYEQYF. CDR3 DNA sequence: TGTGCCAGCAGCCCACTGGGACTAGCGGGCTACGAGCAGTACTTC. The chain links TRBV5-6 to TRBJ2-7; 12 bases match TRBD2. The germline CDR1 and CDR2 sequences are SGHDT and YYEEEE. Trimming removed 4 bases from V and 3 bases from J; junction bases left unmatched: 5. CDR3 length: 15 amino acids.

A note on this clone: The sample has other DNA sequences that encode this CDR3 too. This chain joins TRBV5-1 and TRBJ2-7; no reliable D call. V lost 0 bases and J 0 bases, leaving 7 bases between the germline ends. The CDR3 consists of 14 residues. The germline V gene encodes CDR1 SGHRS and CDR2 YFSETQ. CDR3 sequence reads: CASSLVGSSYEQYF. The CDR3, as DNA: TGCGCCAGCAGCTTGGTCGGCAGCTCCTACGAGCAGTACTTC. Looking up the rest from reference TRBV5-1 and TRBJ2-7 gives the full variable domain: KAGVTQTPRYLIKTRGQQVTLSCSPISGHRSVSWYQQTPGQGLQFLFEYFSETQRNKGNFPGRFSGRQFSNSRSEMNVSTLELGDSALYLCASSLVGSSYEQYFGPGTRLTVT.

Turning to this clone: The sample carries other DNA sequences with the same CDR3. The chain combines TRBV5-1 with TRBJ2-3; 8 nucleotides align to TRBD1. This CDR3 has 15 amino acids. V was clipped by 0 bases and J by 6 bases; unmatched bases: 6. Germline CDR1 reads SGHRS; CDR2 reads YFSETQ. CDR3 DNA: TGCGCCAGCAGCTTGGGACAGGGGACCACGGATACGCAGTATTTT. Its protein is CASSLGQGTTDTQYF.

The V and J genes are TRBV2 and TRBJ2-7, with D tentatively TRBD1 (5 bases). The CDR3 length is 11 residues. In germline, CDR1 is SNHLY, CDR2 FYNNEI. The germline V and J ends were trimmed by 11 bases and 1 base, with 9 bases remaining between them. The chain's CDR3 is CAGRQSYEQYF. The CDR3 DNA follows: TGTGCCGGTCGACAGTCCTACGAGCAGTACTTC.

The V gene is TRBV25-1, the J gene TRBJ2-5, with 15 bases that match TRBD2. The CDR3 runs 16 residues. Germline V gene data show CDR1 as MGHDK and CDR2 as SYGVNS. The V gene end was trimmed by 6 bases and the J gene end by 4 bases; junction bases not matched to a gene: 6. CDR3 region: CASSPRGLAGGETQYF. CDR3 sequence (DNA): TGTGCCAGCAGCCCTAGGGGACTAGCGGGAGGAGAGACCCAGTACTTC.

Comment on this clone: This sample also contains other DNA sequences that code for the same CDR3. J is TRBJ2-1 and V is TRBV11-2, with 8 nucleotides matching TRBD2. The V gene end was trimmed by 0 bases and the J gene end by 4 bases; junction bases not matched to a gene: 2. The CDR3 spans 15 residues. Germline-derived CDR1 and CDR2 are SGHAT and FQNNGV. The CDR3 coding sequence is TGTGCCAGCAGCTTAGACGGGGGGGCGTACAATGAGCAGTTCTTC. This sequence encodes CASSLDGGAYNEQFF.

This chain connects TRBV10-3 to TRBJ2-2; tentatively, D is TRBD2 (5 bases). Germline V gives CDR1 ENHRY, CDR2 SYGVKD. Trimming shortened V by 6 bases and J by 2 bases, and 10 bases separated the two germline ends. The CDR3 covers 14 residues. This CDR3 reads CAISPDFNTGELFF. CDR3 DNA: TGTGCCATCAGCCCGGACTTTAACACCGGGGAGCTGTTTTTT.

The chain employs TRBV28 and TRBJ1-5, with TRBD1 identical over 7 bases. Germline-derived CDR1 and CDR2 are MDHEN and SYDVKM. The CDR3 sequence is 19 residues long. With V trimmed by 5 bases and J by 4 bases, 20 bases remained unmatched. As DNA, the CDR3 is TGTGCCAGCAGTCTCCCGAAGGGGCGGACAGGAACCTTAAATCAGCCCCAGCATTTT. It is translated as CASSLPKGRTGTLNQPQHF.

The V call is TRBV4-1, the J call TRBJ1-4, with D perhaps matching TRBD1 (6 bases). In germline, CDR1 is MGHRA, CDR2 YSYEKL. This CDR3 is built from 14 residues. Between the trimmed V and J ends, which lost 0 bases and 10 bases, there was a span of 12 bases. Here the CDR3 reads CASSQETGSGKLFF. CDR3 DNA sequence: TGCGCCAGCAGCCAAGAAACAGGGAGTGGAAAACTGTTTTTT.

This clone was seen only a few times. CDR3 residues: CASSIGPLSGSFEQYF. CDR3 bases: TGTGCCAGTAGTATAGGGCCTCTGAGCGGGAGCTTCGAGCAGTACTTC. The genes are TRBV19 and TRBJ2-5, with TRBD2 matching 8 bases. The tail of the sequence fits TRBJ2-7 better, so the J call may be wrong. The germline CDR1 and CDR2 sequences are LNHDA and SQIVND (reference sequence). The CDR3 extends over 16 amino acids.

The chain employs TRBV4-3 and TRBJ2-7; 9 positions agree with TRBD2. The V gene end was trimmed by 0 bases and the J gene end by 0 bases; junction bases not matched to a gene: 9. This CDR3 has 18 residues. The germline V gene encodes CDR1 LGHNA and CDR2 YSLEER. CDR3 DNA: TGCGCCAGCAGCCAAGATATGGCTAGCGGGGTTAGCTCCTACGAGCAGTACTTC. Translation gives CASSQDMASGVSSYEQYF.

V gene TRBV5-1 combines with J gene TRBJ1-1; TRBD1 matches at 9 bases. Germline V CDR1 and CDR2: SGHRS, YFSETQ. V shed 4 bases and J 3 bases; nucleotides not matched to a gene: 4. The CDR3 is 14 residues long. CDR3 protein: CASSMGQGYTEAFF. The CDR3 nucleotides read TGCGCCAGCAGCATGGGACAGGGCTACACTGAAGCTTTCTTT. Variable domain in full (rest from reference TRBV5-1 and TRBJ1-1): KAGVTQTPRYLIKTRGQQVTLSCSPISGHRSVSWYQQTPGQGLQFLFEYFSETQRNKGNFPGRFSGRQFSNSRSEMNVSTLELGDSALYLCASSMGQGYTEAFFGQGTRLTVV.

The chain links TRBV6-1 to TRBJ1-2; D may be TRBD1 (5 bases). V shed 4 bases and J shed 1 base, with 13 bases lying between them. CDR1 and CDR2 (germline): MNHNS, SASEGT. The CDR3 spans 15 residues. The CDR3 region is CASSGRTPVNYGYTF. DNA for the CDR3: TGTGCCAGCAGTGGGAGGACACCCGTTAACTATGGCTACACCTTC.

The chain's CDR3 is CASDLSGADTQYF. DNA of the CDR3: TGTGCCAGCGACCTGTCAGGGGCAGATACGCAGTATTTT. V gene TRBV2 combines with J gene TRBJ2-3; possible D gene TRBD1, 6 bases. This CDR3 spans 13 amino acids. V gave up 8 bases and J gave up 4 bases, with 13 bases separating them. Germline V gene sequence: CDR1 SNHLY, CDR2 FYNNEI.